Following are 11 T cell receptor beta chains from one sample sequenced in a study of Tregs in tolerant kidney transplant recipients. Assay used: immunoSEQ multiplex PCR; TCRdb lists only in-frame clones, some missing. The sample lists some 68,000 clones, roughly 84% occurring once. The sequencing input was CD4+ T cells from blood. The receptor source for this set is a human donor in good health.

The genes are TRBV11-2 and TRBJ1-1; unclear D gene. Trimming took 1 base from V and 7 from J, leaving 13 bases between them. The germline V gene encodes CDR1 SGHAT and CDR2 FQNNGV. CDR3 length: 14 residues. The CDR3 DNA sequence: TGTGCCAGCAGCTTAGTTCCCCGGGTTTTTGAAGCTTTCTTT. This codes for CASSLVPRVFEAFF.

The rearrangement uses TRBV6-1 and TRBJ2-6, with a possible D match to TRBD1 (6 bases). The CDR3 has 16 residues. Germline CDR1 reads MNHNS; CDR2 reads SASEGT. The germline V and J ends were trimmed by 3 bases and 1 base, with 10 bases remaining between them. CDR3 amino acids: CASSETGLSGANVLTF. As DNA, the CDR3 is TGTGCCAGCAGTGAGACAGGTCTATCTGGGGCCAACGTCCTGACTTTC.

This rearrangement joins TRBV5-6 to TRBJ2-3; 7 bases map to TRBD2. This CDR3 contains 16 residues. The V gene's germline CDR1 is SGHDT and CDR2 YYEEEE. Trimming took 2 bases from V and 6 from J; bases not matched to a gene: 12. The CDR3 nucleotides are TGTGCCAGCAGCTTAGCCAGGACTAGATCCCTTGATACGCAGTATTTT. Translated, it gives CASSLARTRSLDTQYF.

The V call is TRBV11-2, the J call TRBJ2-6; the D is unclear. The V gene lost 5 bases and the J gene lost 3 bases, with 8 bases spanning the gap. The CDR3 is made up of 14 amino acids. Germline V gene sequence: CDR1 SGHAT, CDR2 FQNNGV. As DNA, the CDR3 is TGTGCCAGCAGCGAGAACTTTGGGGCCAACGTCCTGACTTTC. Protein sequence: CASSENFGANVLTF.

Turning to this clone: One end of the junction does not line up with germline, which may come from a read error. The V gene is TRBV5-4, the J gene TRBJ2-7, with 7 bases that match TRBD1. Germline assignment: CDR1 SGHNT and CDR2 YYREEE (reference sequence). The CDR3 totals 14 residues. The CDR3 DNA reads TGTGCCAACAGCCGCGGACAGGAGACCTACGAGCAGTACTTC. Residues: CANSRGQETYEQYF. Filled out from reference TRBV5-4 and TRBJ2-7, the complete variable domain reads ETGVTQSPTHLIKTRGQQVTLRCSSQSGHNTVSWYQQALGQGPQFIFQYYREEENGRGNFPPRFSGLQFPNYSSELNVNALELDDSALYLCANSRGQETYEQYFGPGTRLTVT.

The V gene is TRBV6-5, the J gene TRBJ2-4, with D perhaps being TRBD1 or TRBD2 (5 bases each). CDR1 is MNHEY and CDR2 is SVGAGI in the germline V gene. This CDR3 is built from 15 residues. V lost 6 bases, J lost 8 bases, and 20 bases lay in between. The CDR3 nucleotides read TGTGCCAGCAGATCTGACGGGGCCCCTGCGGACATTCAGTACTTC. Amino acids: CASRSDGAPADIQYF.

This chain connects TRBV6-5 to TRBJ1-5; tentatively, D is TRBD1 (5 bases). This CDR3 region has 11 residues. The V end lost 11 bases, the J end lost 3 bases, and 8 bases lay between the germline ends. Germline loops: CDR1 MNHEY, CDR2 SVGAGI. The CDR3 nucleotides read TGTGCCTCAGGGCCCAATCAGCCCCAGCATTTT. Translated: CASGPNQPQHF.

The chain is built from TRBV30 and TRBJ2-7; no firm D call. Germline assignment: CDR1 GTSNPN and CDR2 SVGIG (reference sequence). V was clipped by 2 bases and J by 3 bases, with 11 bases between them. The CDR3 has 13 residues. The CDR3 here is CAWSRAIVYEQYF. DNA of the CDR3: TGTGCCTGGAGTCGGGCCATAGTCTACGAGCAGTACTTC.

The rearrangement joins TRBV29-1 to TRBJ1-1; D is perhaps TRBD1 (6 bases). The CDR3 has 12 amino acids. V was pared by 4 bases and J by 4 bases, with 10 bases between. Germline CDR1 SQVTM, CDR2 ANQGSEA. The CDR3 DNA reads as TGCAGCGTTGGACAGGCCGGCACTGAAGCTTTCTTT. This translates into CSVGQAGTEAFF.

The genes are TRBV10-1 and TRBJ1-3, with D hard to call. Per germline, CDR1 WNHNN and CDR2 SYGVQD (reference sequence). The CDR3 runs to 12 residues. The ends were cut back, 8 bases at V and 4 bases at J, with 9 bases in the middle. The CDR3 spells CASRCCGNTIYF. CDR3 bases: TGCGCCAGCCGATGTTGCGGAAACACCATATATTTT.

This clone has only one observation. The V and J genes are TRBV5-5 and TRBJ2-1; a weak D match, TRBD2 (5 bases). The germline CDR1 and CDR2 sequences are SGHKS and YYEKEE (reference sequence). The CDR3 is 15 residues long. The V gene lost 0 bases and the J gene lost 10 bases, with 17 bases spanning the gap. CDR3 protein: CASSLGLLTRKEQFF. Here the CDR3 DNA reads TGTGCCAGCAGCTTGGGACTACTGACCCGGAAAGAGCAGTTCTTC.